These T cell receptor beta chains were read from a single sample in a study of blood T cell repertoires in COVID-19. The table came from immunoSEQ multiplex PCR; TCRdb's copy has only in-frame clones and leaves some out. Seen here are about 140,000 clones, 85% to 90% observed once, and the top ten hold 7% to 10%. The material sequenced was peripheral blood. The receptors derive from a woman aged 55-69 years with acute or convalescent COVID-19. Each CDR3 is given with its conserved first and last residue. The D gene is left open where the match is weak. Only some rows state a clone size, as once, few, many or a class for expanded clones.

J gene: TRBJ1-1; D gene: -; V gene: TRBV28; clone size: -; CDR3 DNA: TGTGCCAGCAGTTTGTCCGGCGGGGGAGGCCCCTTTAACACTGAAGCTTTCTTT; CDR3 protein: CASSLSGGGGPFNTEAFF
J gene: TRBJ2-4; D gene: -; V gene: TRBV28; clone size: -; CDR3 DNA: TGTGCCAGCAGTTCGACAGGCTCAGCGGGGAATCAGTACTTC; CDR3 protein: CASSSTGSAGNQYF
J gene: TRBJ1-4; D gene: TRBD1; V gene: TRBV28; clone size: -; CDR3 DNA: TGTGCCAGCAGTTCCCAGGGGGCAACTAATGAAAAACTGTTTTTT; CDR3 protein: CASSSQGATNEKLFF
J gene: TRBJ1-2; D gene: -; V gene: TRBV21-1; clone size: -; CDR3 DNA: TGTGCCAGCAGCAAACAGGGTTATCCAGGGGCCTACCCCCTGGTACTCTATGGCTACACCTTC; CDR3 protein: CASSKQGYPGAYPLVLYGYTF
J gene: TRBJ1-5; D gene: TRBD1; V gene: TRBV6-2/TRBV6-3; clone size: -; CDR3 DNA: TGTGCCAGCAGTAGGGACAGGGGGCCTCCTAGCAATCAGCCCCAGCATTTT; CDR3 protein: CASSRDRGPPSNQPQHF
J gene: TRBJ1-4; D gene: TRBD1; V gene: TRBV7-8; clone size: many; CDR3 DNA: TGTGCCAGCAGCTTAAACCCGGGACAGCGGAATGAAAAACTGTTTTTT; CDR3 protein: CASSLNPGQRNEKLFF
J gene: TRBJ2-3; D gene: -; V gene: TRBV7-9; clone size: -; CDR3 DNA: TGTGCCAGCAGCTTACGTGGAGGCACAGATACGCAGTATTTT; CDR3 protein: CASSLRGGTDTQYF
J gene: TRBJ2-6; D gene: -; V gene: TRBV19; clone size: -; CDR3 DNA: TGTGCCAGTAGTAACCGGGGTGGCTCTGGGGCCAACGTCCTGACTTTC; CDR3 protein: CASSNRGGSGANVLTF
J gene: TRBJ2-3; D gene: -; V gene: TRBV4-1; clone size: -; CDR3 DNA: TGCGCCAGCAGCCGGACTGGCTCCAGCACAGATACGCAGTATTTT; CDR3 protein: CASSRTGSSTDTQYF
J gene: TRBJ2-4; D gene: TRBD2; V gene: TRBV6-5; clone size: -; CDR3 DNA: TGTGCCAGCAGTTACGTGGGGGGGAACATTCAGTACTTC; CDR3 protein: CASSYVGGNIQYF
J gene: TRBJ2-3; D gene: -; V gene: TRBV28; clone size: -; CDR3 DNA: TGTGCCAGCAGTTTATATAGGCCGGGACTTGGGGATACGCAGTATTTT; CDR3 protein: CASSLYRPGLGDTQYF
J gene: TRBJ2-5; D gene: -; V gene: TRBV7-2; clone size: -; CDR3 DNA: TGTGCCAGCAGCTTAGCGGGGGGAGGAGAGACCCAGTACTTC; CDR3 protein: CASSLAGGGETQYF
J gene: TRBJ1-2; D gene: -; V gene: TRBV20-1; clone size: once; CDR3 DNA: TGCAGTGCTAGTGGACAAGAGTATGGCTACACCTTC; CDR3 protein: CSASGQEYGYTF
J gene: TRBJ2-4; D gene: -; V gene: TRBV4-1; clone size: -; CDR3 DNA: TGCGCCAGCAGCCTGGGAGGAGGTGGACCTTTCGAAAACATTCAGTACTTC; CDR3 protein: CASSLGGGGPFENIQYF
J gene: TRBJ1-6; D gene: -; V gene: TRBV19; clone size: -; CDR3 DNA: TGTGCCGTGAGGGGGAGCTCCTATAATTCACCCCTCCACTTT; CDR3 protein: CAVRGSSYNSPLHF
J gene: TRBJ1-6; D gene: TRBD1; V gene: TRBV19; clone size: few; CDR3 DNA: TGTGCCAGTACCTCGGACAGGGGGGCTTCACCCCTCCACTTT; CDR3 protein: CASTSDRGASPLHF
J gene: TRBJ2-2; D gene: TRBD2; V gene: TRBV4-1; clone size: -; CDR3 DNA: TGCGCCAGCAGACCACTAGCGGGGGCCTACACCGGGGAGCTGTTTTTT; CDR3 protein: CASRPLAGAYTGELFF
J gene: TRBJ2-5; D gene: TRBD2; V gene: TRBV27; clone size: -; CDR3 DNA: TGTGCCAGCAGTTTATCGACTAGGCTAGCGGACTTCCGGGAGACCCAGTACTTC; CDR3 protein: CASSLSTRLADFRETQYF
J gene: TRBJ1-4; D gene: -; V gene: TRBV11-3; clone size: -; CDR3 DNA: TGTGCCAGCAGCTTTCAGGGTGAAAAACTGTTTTTT; CDR3 protein: CASSFQGEKLFF
J gene: TRBJ1-1; D gene: TRBD1; V gene: TRBV7-6; clone size: few; CDR3 DNA: TGTGCCAGCAGCTTAGGGGGACAGGGAGGCACTGAAGCTTTCTTT; CDR3 protein: CASSLGGQGGTEAFF
J gene: TRBJ2-7; D gene: -; V gene: TRBV27; clone size: -; CDR3 DNA: TGTGCCAGCAGTTTGGAGATCTACGAGCAGTACTTC; CDR3 protein: CASSLEIYEQYF
J gene: TRBJ2-2; D gene: TRBD1; V gene: TRBV5-1; clone size: -; CDR3 DNA: TGCGCCAGCACGCCGACAGGGGACACCGGGGAGCTGTTTTTT; CDR3 protein: CASTPTGDTGELFF
J gene: TRBJ2-7; D gene: TRBD1; V gene: TRBV19; clone size: -; CDR3 DNA: TGTGCCAGTACCGAGACAGGGAGCTCCTACGAGCAGTACTTC; CDR3 protein: CASTETGSSYEQYF
J gene: TRBJ1-2; D gene: -; V gene: TRBV12-3/TRBV12-4; clone size: -; CDR3 DNA: TGTGCCAGCCGAGGAGATGGCTACACCTTC; CDR3 protein: CASRGDGYTF
J gene: TRBJ2-7; D gene: -; V gene: TRBV29-1; clone size: -; CDR3 DNA: TGCAGCGTTGAACCTGCAGGCTCCTACGAGCAGTACTTC; CDR3 protein: CSVEPAGSYEQYF
J gene: TRBJ2-2; D gene: -; V gene: TRBV6-5; clone size: -; CDR3 DNA: TGTGCCACCCCAGATAACACCGGGGAGCTGTTTTTT; CDR3 protein: CATPDNTGELFF